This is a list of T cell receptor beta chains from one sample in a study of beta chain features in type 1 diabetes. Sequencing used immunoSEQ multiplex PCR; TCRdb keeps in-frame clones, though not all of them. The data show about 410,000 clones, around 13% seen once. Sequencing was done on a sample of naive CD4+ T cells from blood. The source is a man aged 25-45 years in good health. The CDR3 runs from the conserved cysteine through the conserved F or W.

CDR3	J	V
CASSTPSGTGVNEQFF	TRBJ2-1	TRBV13
CAWSGTESNQPQHF	TRBJ1-5	TRBV30
CASNKNGQSQETQYF	TRBJ2-5	TRBV7-9
CASSFRPDEQFF	TRBJ2-1	TRBV11-2
CSPLIGANQPQHF	TRBJ1-5	TRBV29-1
CASSQPYNEQFF	TRBJ2-1	TRBV4-2
CSQQGTYTQYF	TRBJ2-3	TRBV29-1
CASSALGIATDTQYF	TRBJ2-3	TRBV9
CASRPSQGVGGYTF	TRBJ1-2	TRBV6-5
CSVEGDRGPNVLTF	TRBJ2-6	TRBV29-1
CASSLGLGTTDTQYF	TRBJ2-3	TRBV4-2
CASSSTGVRETQYF	TRBJ2-5	TRBV5-6
CASSPRTSGTPYF	TRBJ2-3	TRBV7-2
CATSKGVETQYF	TRBJ2-5	TRBV28
CASSYRQGSTDTQYF	TRBJ2-3	TRBV6-5
CSVGLLLIGDEQFF	TRBJ2-1	TRBV29-1
CASSRQGTYNEQFF	TRBJ2-1	TRBV19
CASSQPGQGRSEQYF	TRBJ2-7	TRBV4-1
CASSQALAGGQFF	TRBJ2-1	TRBV14
CASSPLGTDTQYF	TRBJ2-3	TRBV18
CASSGQGMVSPLHF	TRBJ1-6	TRBV9